The entry below gives a single T cell receptor (beta chain) sequence along with its context. The target antigen is unknown. The data stem from a study of T cell responses to AZD1222 COVID-19 vaccine. Notes on the study in general: Seropositive AZD1222 recipients at baseline numbered only six or seven. Clonal diversity was possibly underestimated, and the donors were mostly white British, with more females. A reported finding is that nearly half of spike-specific TCRs target unmutated variant regions.

This table comes from immunoSEQ multiplex PCR, and its TCRdb copy is limited to in-frame clones, with some not included. This table holds 150,000 to 180,000 clones, 85% to 95% found once. Trimming shortened V by 6 bases and J by 5 bases, and 14 bases separated the two germline ends. The CDR3 is made up of 15 amino acids. CDR1 MDHEN and CDR2 SYDVKM come from the germline V gene. The V call is TRBV28, the J call TRBJ1-6; TRBD1 might be the D (5 bases). The receptor's source is an adult who received the AZD1222 COVID-19 vaccine. The sequencing here drew on peripheral blood, taken 28 days after the second AZD1222 dose. The chain's CDR3 is CASRYNRRDNSPLHF. Here the CDR3 DNA reads TGTGCCAGCAGGTATAATCGCAGGGATAATTCACCCCTCCACTTT.